Sequencing of this T cell receptor (beta chain) was carried out in a study of blood T cell repertoires in COVID-19. Study as a whole: T cells, B-cell-depleted T cells, or PBMCs supplied cDNA or gDNA.

V was cut by 1 base and J by 1 base, with 5 bases left in between. There are 14 residues in the CDR3. Looked up from germline, CDR1 is LGHNA and CDR2 is YNFKEQ. In the original processing: Quantification of nucleated cells was approximated via reference gene primer amplification. TCRdb keeps only in-frame clones here, not all; method: immunoSEQ multiplex PCR. V and J calls and clone size follow that table, whereas D and trimming were derived from the DNA. Found here are more than 85,000 clones, under 85% of them singletons; the top ten hold 9.5% to 15%. The chain couples TRBV4-2 to TRBJ1-5, with D hard to call. The TCR sequence derives from a human donor in a cohort sampled during active COVID-19. Specimen: peripheral blood. CDR3 nucleotides: TGTGCCAGCAGCCAAGTTGGCAGCAATCAGCCCCAGCATTTT. The encoded protein is CASSQVGSNQPQHF.